These 24 T cell receptor beta chains share one sample of origin, sequenced in a study of vaccination effects on CD4 cells after COVID-19. No antigen has been identified for these receptors. Before sequencing took place, the ViraFEST assay used viral peptide pools to expand antigen-specific CD4+ T cells. Following culture for about ten days, CD4+ T cells were isolated. Absence of prior SARS-CoV-2 infection characterized the vaccine recipients, who showed negative nucleocapsid antibodies. TCRdb keeps only in-frame clones here, not all; method: immunoSEQ multiplex PCR. This table holds tens of thousands of clones, around 62% found once. The specimen comprised CD4+ T cells from PBMCs cultured with HCoV-NL63 spike peptides, sampled before COVID-19 vaccination. These receptors all stem from a human donor who received a COVID-19 vaccine.

V usage is TRBV5-6 and J usage is TRBJ1-2; 9 bases line up with TRBD1. V shed 4 bases and J 5 bases; nucleotides not matched to a gene: 6. Germline lookup yields CDR1 SGHDT and CDR2 YYEEEE. CDR3 size: 14 residues. The CDR3 coding sequence is TGTGCCAGCAGCAATGGGACAGGGCCTTATGGCTACACCTTC. Translated, it gives CASSNGTGPYGYTF. The whole variable domain, remainder taken from reference TRBV5-6 and TRBJ1-2, is DAGVTQSPTHLIKTRGQQVTLRCSPKSGHDTVSWYQQALGQGPQFIFQYYEEEERQRGNFPDRFSGHQFPNYSSELNVNALLLGDSALYLCASSNGTGPYGYTFGSGTRLTVV.

The chain is built from TRBV10-2 and TRBJ1-6; possibly TRBD1 for D (5 bases). Per the germline V gene, CDR1 is WSHSY and CDR2 is SAAADI. V gave up 2 bases and J gave up 1 base, with 9 bases separating them. CDR3 length: 16 amino acids. CDR3 region: CASSEAGLSYNSPLHF. Written as DNA, the CDR3 is TGCGCCAGCAGTGAGGCAGGGCTATCCTATAATTCACCCCTCCACTTT.

The chain carries TRBV9 and TRBJ1-3; D is unclear. The CDR3 runs 16 residues. V lost 0 bases and J lost 0, with 10 bases in between. The germline V gene encodes CDR1 SGDLS and CDR2 YYNGEE. Written as DNA, the CDR3 is TGTGCCAGCAGCGTAGGTGAACTCAGCTCTGGAAACACCATATATTTT. As protein: CASSVGELSSGNTIYF.

The CDR3 region is CASSQDGRGQGYTF. The CDR3 DNA reads as TGTGCCAGCAGCCAAGACGGGAGGGGGCAGGGCTACACCTTC. This chain uses TRBV14 with TRBJ1-2, with 7 positions matching TRBD1. V trimming: 0 bases; J trimming: 8 bases; junction bases outside the gene matches: 6. The CDR3 runs 14 residues. Germline CDR1 and CDR2: SGHDN and FVKESK.

The genes are TRBV6-4 and TRBJ1-2, with D possibly being TRBD1 (6 bases). The V end was cut by 3 bases, the J end by 2 bases, with 7 bases between. Per germline, CDR1 MRHNA and CDR2 SNTAGT. This CDR3 is 13 amino acids long. Here the CDR3 DNA reads TGTGCCAGCAGTGAAACAGGGAACTATGGCTACACCTTC. This translates into CASSETGNYGYTF.

CDR3 sequence: CAWTPRDRNTEAFF. CDR3 DNA: TGTGCCTGGACCCCCAGGGACCGGAACACTGAAGCTTTCTTT. V and J are TRBV30 and TRBJ1-1, with D perhaps TRBD1 (5 bases). Trimming cost V 4 bases and J 1 base, with 13 bases left between them. Germline V gene sequence: CDR1 GTSNPN, CDR2 SVGIG (reference sequence). The CDR3 has 14 residues.

This clone was counted only a few times. The V call is TRBV27, the J call TRBJ1-5, with unresolved D. The germline V gene has CDR1 MNHEY and CDR2 SMNVEV (reference sequence). The CDR3 has 13 amino acids. The V end was cut by 8 bases, the J end by 3 bases, with 11 bases between. The CDR3 DNA reads as TGTGCCAGCGGAGACAAGTCCAATCAGCCCCAGCATTTT. Its protein product is CASGDKSNQPQHF.

The chain carries TRBV10-3 and TRBJ2-7, with D unclear. The length of the CDR3 is 13 residues. From germline, CDR1 is ENHRY and CDR2 SYGVKD. The V end was cut by 8 bases, the J end by 3 bases, with 14 bases between. CDR3 sequence (DNA): TGTGCCATCTCAGTTGGTGTCGGCTACGAGCAGTACTTC. This codes for CAISVGVGYEQYF.

The chain links TRBV7-9 to TRBJ2-4; TRBD2 agrees at 11 bases. There are 18 residues in the CDR3. The junction had 6 bases not matched to a gene; V was cut back by 2 bases and J by 0 bases. The germline V gene has CDR1 SEHNR and CDR2 FQNEAQ (reference sequence). CDR3 residues: CASSLSSGGTLAKNIQYF. For the CDR3, the DNA is TGTGCCAGCAGCTTATCTAGCGGGGGGACACTAGCCAAAAACATTCAGTACTTC.

This clone occurred a few times. V and J are TRBV25-1 and TRBJ2-7, with a possible D match to TRBD1 (6 bases). This CDR3 region has 14 residues. CDR1 is MGHDK, CDR2 SYGVNS, per germline. Trimming took off 4 bases at V and 0 bases at J, with 10 bases between the two ends. DNA for the CDR3: TGTGCCAGCAGTGGTAGACAGGACTCCTACGAGCAGTACTTC. This sequence encodes CASSGRQDSYEQYF.

A few counts support this clone. The CDR3 DNA is TGTGCCAGCGCGCTGGGGGGGCCAACTGAAGCTTTCTTT. Translating gives CASALGGPTEAFF. V usage is TRBV6-5 and J usage is TRBJ1-1; D may be TRBD1 (6 bases). There are 13 residues in the CDR3. V dropped 8 bases and J dropped 5 bases, with 15 bases sitting between them. The germline CDR1 and CDR2 sequences are MNHEY and SVGAGI.

V gene TRBV27 combines with J gene TRBJ2-3; D is possibly TRBD1 (5 bases). V lost 6 bases, J lost 7 bases, and 26 bases lay in between. This CDR3 region has 17 residues. The V gene's germline CDR1 is MNHEY and CDR2 SMNVEV (reference sequence). The CDR3 sequence: CASSPTGSVVAHNTQYF. The CDR3 bases are TGTGCCAGCAGCCCAACAGGTTCCGTGGTAGCCCACAATACGCAGTATTTT.

This clone was observed a few times. The V and J genes are TRBV10-3 and TRBJ1-3; TRBD1 might be the D (5 bases). Germline V CDR1 and CDR2: ENHRY, SYGVKD. Deletions cut 3 bases from V and 2 bases from J, with 8 bases between. The CDR3 totals 14 residues. The CDR3 is CAISDTGAGNTIYF. DNA of the CDR3: TGTGCCATCAGTGATACGGGGGCTGGAAACACCATATATTTT.

V gene TRBV30 combines with J gene TRBJ2-5; D perhaps matches TRBD1 (5 bases). Germline CDR1 GTSNPN, CDR2 SVGIG (reference sequence). Trimming shortened V by 7 bases and J by 4 bases, and 16 bases separated the two germline ends. CDR3 length: 13 amino acids. CDR3 sequence reads: CASRTHRGETQYF. The DNA of the CDR3 is TGTGCCTCGCGAACCCATAGGGGAGAGACCCAGTACTTC.

The J gene is TRBJ2-3, the V gene TRBV5-1; D is possibly TRBD2 (6 bases). Trimming pared 5 bases from V and 2 bases from J, leaving 12 bases between. The germline V gene has CDR1 SGHRS and CDR2 YFSETQ. This CDR3 region has 14 residues. The DNA for the CDR3 is TGCGCCAGCAGAGAGCGGGCCCCCACAGATACGCAGTATTTT. Its protein product is CASRERAPTDTQYF.

The rearrangement uses TRBV6-4 and TRBJ2-3, with a tentative D call TRBD2 (6 bases). The V end was cut by 6 bases, the J end by 2 bases, with 12 bases between. CDR3 length equals 14 residues. The germline V gene encodes CDR1 MRHNA and CDR2 SNTAGT. For the CDR3, the DNA is TGTGCCAGCAGACCGGGACTGAACACAGATACGCAGTATTTT. Translating gives CASRPGLNTDTQYF.

This rearrangement joins TRBV7-6 to TRBJ2-1; a possible D gene is TRBD2 (6 bases). V was cut by 5 bases and J by 2 bases, with 13 bases left in between. This CDR3 has 15 residues. CDR1 is SGHVS and CDR2 is FNYEAQ in the germline V gene. DNA of the CDR3: TGTGCCAGCAGCCTCCCTAGCGTAACCTACAATGAGCAGTTCTTC. Residues: CASSLPSVTYNEQFF.

This clone turned up a few times. V is TRBV9 and J is TRBJ2-2; D tentatively fits TRBD1 or TRBD2 (5 bases each). The CDR3 sequence is 16 residues long. The V end lost 1 base, the J end lost 0 bases, and 10 bases lay between the germline ends. Germline CDR1 SGDLS, CDR2 YYNGEE. In DNA, the CDR3 is TGTGCCAGCAGCGTATATGGGGACCCGAACACCGGGGAGCTGTTTTTT. Protein sequence: CASSVYGDPNTGELFF.

V usage is TRBV12-3 or TRBV12-4 and J usage is TRBJ2-7; 8 bases agree with TRBD1. This CDR3 is 12 amino acids long. After removal of 7 bases from V and 6 bases from J, the junction contained 5 bases not matched to a gene. The CDR3 bases are TGTGCCAGCACCCTAGACAGGGGCGAGCAGTACTTC. Translating it yields CASTLDRGEQYF.

The V call is TRBV6-4, the J call TRBJ2-7, with D tentatively TRBD1 (5 bases). Germline loops: CDR1 MRHNA, CDR2 SNTAGT. The V and J ends lost 6 bases and 0 bases respectively, with 12 bases between them. The CDR3 runs 14 residues. CDR3 in amino acids: CASRPDRSSYEQYF. The CDR3 DNA sequence: TGTGCCAGCAGGCCAGACAGAAGCTCCTACGAGCAGTACTTC.

V and J are TRBV30 and TRBJ1-5, with D possibly TRBD1 on 6 matching bases. V lost 0 bases to trimming and J lost 6 bases, with 9 bases between them. CDR1 and CDR2 from the germline V gene are GTSNPN and SVGIG (reference sequence). The length of the CDR3 is 13 residues. The CDR3 is CAWSVMGAQPQHF. The CDR3, as DNA: TGTGCCTGGAGTGTAATGGGGGCTCAGCCCCAGCATTTT.

The CDR3 DNA follows: TGCAGTGCTAGTGACGCGGGACTAGGAAAGAATGAGCAGTTCTTC. It specifies CSASDAGLGKNEQFF. This chain links TRBV20-1 with TRBJ2-1; 8 positions agree with TRBD2. The germline V gene has CDR1 DFQATT and CDR2 SNEGSKA (reference sequence). The CDR3 extends over 15 amino acids. The V and J ends lost 3 bases and 7 bases, in that order; junction bases with no gene match: 11.

This clone was observed a few times. The chain couples TRBV3-1 (or the pseudogene TRBV3-2) to TRBJ2-1, with 8 bases aligning to TRBD2. J lost 10 bases, V lost 1 base, and 6 bases had no gene match. Germline CDR1 reads LGHDT; CDR2 reads YNNKEL (reference sequence). The CDR3 loop spans 14 amino acids. CDR3: CASSQGILAEEQFF. CDR3 DNA sequence: TGTGCCAGCAGCCAAGGGATACTAGCGGAGGAGCAGTTCTTC.

The chain recombines TRBV27 with TRBJ1-1; D uncertain. Trimming pared 1 base from V and 8 bases from J, leaving 11 bases between. The CDR3 has 13 residues. CDR1 MNHEY and CDR2 SMNVEV come from the germline V gene (reference sequence). CDR3 nucleotide sequence: TGTGCCAGCAGTTTATATCCTGGCAGCGAAGCTTTCTTT. Its protein is CASSLYPGSEAFF.